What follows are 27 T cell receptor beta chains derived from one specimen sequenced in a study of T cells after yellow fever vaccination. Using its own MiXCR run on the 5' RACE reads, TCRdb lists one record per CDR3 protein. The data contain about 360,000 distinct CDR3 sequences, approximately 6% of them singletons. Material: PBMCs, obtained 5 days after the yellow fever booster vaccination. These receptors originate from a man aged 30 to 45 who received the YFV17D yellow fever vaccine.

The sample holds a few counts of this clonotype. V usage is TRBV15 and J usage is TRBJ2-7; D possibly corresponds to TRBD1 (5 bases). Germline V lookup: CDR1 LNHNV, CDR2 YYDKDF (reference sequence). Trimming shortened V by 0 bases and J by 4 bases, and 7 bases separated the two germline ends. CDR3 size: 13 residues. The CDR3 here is CATSREPGYEQYF. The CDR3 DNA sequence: TGTGCCACCAGCAGAGAGCCAGGGTACGAGCAGTACTTC. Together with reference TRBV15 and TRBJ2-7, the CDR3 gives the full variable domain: DAMVIQNPRYQVTQFGKPVTLSCSQTLNHNVMYWYQQKSSQAPKLLFHYYDKDFNNEADTPDNFQSRRPNTSFCFLDIRSPGLGDTAMYLCATSREPGYEQYFGPGTRLTVT.

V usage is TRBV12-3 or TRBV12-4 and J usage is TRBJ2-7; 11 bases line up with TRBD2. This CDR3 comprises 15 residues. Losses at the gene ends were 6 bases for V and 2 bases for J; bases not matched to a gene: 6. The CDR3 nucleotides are TGTGCCAGCAGGAGCCTAGCGGGAGGCCCCTACGAGCAGTACTTC. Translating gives CASRSLAGGPYEQYF.

This CDR3 reads CASSFWREAMETQYF. The DNA of the CDR3 is TGTGCCAGCAGTTTTTGGCGGGAGGCTATGGAGACCCAGTACTTC. V gene TRBV28 combines with J gene TRBJ2-5; 8 positions agree with TRBD2. Germline V CDR1 and CDR2: MDHEN, SYDVKM. The junction had 8 bases not matched to a gene; V was cut back by 3 bases and J by 5 bases. The CDR3 has 15 residues.

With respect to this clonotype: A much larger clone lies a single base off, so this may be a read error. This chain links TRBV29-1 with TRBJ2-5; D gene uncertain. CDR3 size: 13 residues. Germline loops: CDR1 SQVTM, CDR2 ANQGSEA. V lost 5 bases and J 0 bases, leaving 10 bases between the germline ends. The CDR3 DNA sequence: TGCAGCGTTTACAGTCGGGACCAAGAGACCCAGTACTTC. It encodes CSVYSRDQETQYF.

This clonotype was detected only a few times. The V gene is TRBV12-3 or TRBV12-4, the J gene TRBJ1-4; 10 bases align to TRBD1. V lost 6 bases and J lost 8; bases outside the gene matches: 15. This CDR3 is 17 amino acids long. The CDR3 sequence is CASSRGQGKGFGEKLFF. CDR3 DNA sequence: TGTGCCAGCAGCCGGGGACAGGGGAAAGGGTTTGGGGAAAAACTGTTTTTT.

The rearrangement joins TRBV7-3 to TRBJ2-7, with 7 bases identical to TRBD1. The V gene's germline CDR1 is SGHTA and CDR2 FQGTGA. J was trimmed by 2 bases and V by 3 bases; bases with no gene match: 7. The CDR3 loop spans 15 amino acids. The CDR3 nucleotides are TGTGCCAGCAGCTTCGGGACAGAGTATCCCTACGAGCAGTACTTC. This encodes CASSFGTEYPYEQYF.

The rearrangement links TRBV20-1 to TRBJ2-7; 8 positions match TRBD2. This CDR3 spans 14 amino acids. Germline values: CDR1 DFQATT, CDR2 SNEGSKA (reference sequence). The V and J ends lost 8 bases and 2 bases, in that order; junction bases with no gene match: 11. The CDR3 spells CSTFPPAGAYEQYF. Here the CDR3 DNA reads TGCAGTACTTTTCCCCCAGCGGGAGCCTACGAGCAGTACTTC.

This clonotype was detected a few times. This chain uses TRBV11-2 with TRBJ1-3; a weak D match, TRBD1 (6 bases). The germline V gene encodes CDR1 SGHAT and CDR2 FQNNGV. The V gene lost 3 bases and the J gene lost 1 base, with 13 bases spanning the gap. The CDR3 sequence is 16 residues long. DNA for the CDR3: TGTGCCAGCAGCTTGGGGCTGGGGGCTTCTGGAAACACCATATATTTT. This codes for CASSLGLGASGNTIYF.

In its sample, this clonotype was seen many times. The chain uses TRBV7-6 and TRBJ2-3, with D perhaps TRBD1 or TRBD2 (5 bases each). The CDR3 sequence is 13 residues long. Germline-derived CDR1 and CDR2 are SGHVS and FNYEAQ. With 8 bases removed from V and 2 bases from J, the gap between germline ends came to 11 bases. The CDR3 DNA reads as TGTGCCAGCGGGACCAGGGTCACAGATACGCAGTATTTT. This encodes CASGTRVTDTQYF.

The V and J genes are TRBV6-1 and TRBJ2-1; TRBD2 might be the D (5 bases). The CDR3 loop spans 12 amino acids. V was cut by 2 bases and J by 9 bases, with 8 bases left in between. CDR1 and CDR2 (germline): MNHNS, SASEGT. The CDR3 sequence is CASSERGSEQFF. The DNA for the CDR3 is TGTGCCAGCAGTGAAAGAGGGAGTGAGCAGTTCTTC.

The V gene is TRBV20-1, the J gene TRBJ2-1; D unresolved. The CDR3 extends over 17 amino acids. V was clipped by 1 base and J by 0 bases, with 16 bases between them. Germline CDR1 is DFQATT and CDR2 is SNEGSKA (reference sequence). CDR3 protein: CSARGMSGGSSYNEQFF. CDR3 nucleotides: TGCAGTGCTAGAGGGATGTCTGGCGGTAGCTCCTACAATGAGCAGTTCTTC.

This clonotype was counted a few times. The CDR3 loop is CASSDQVAETQYF. The CDR3 DNA follows: TGTGCCAGCAGTGACCAGGTAGCGGAGACCCAGTACTTC. This chain joins TRBV2 and TRBJ2-5; maybe TRBD2 (5 bases). V dropped 3 bases and J dropped 5 bases, with 10 bases sitting between them. This CDR3 region has 13 residues. In germline, CDR1 is SNHLY, CDR2 FYNNEI.

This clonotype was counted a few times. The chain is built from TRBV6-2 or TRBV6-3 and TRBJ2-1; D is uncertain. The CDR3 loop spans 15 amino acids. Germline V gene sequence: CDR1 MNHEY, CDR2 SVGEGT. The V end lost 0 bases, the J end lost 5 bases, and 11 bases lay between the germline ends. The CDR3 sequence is CASSYSLVSNNEQFF. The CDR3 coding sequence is TGTGCCAGCAGTTACTCATTAGTCTCAAACAATGAGCAGTTCTTC.

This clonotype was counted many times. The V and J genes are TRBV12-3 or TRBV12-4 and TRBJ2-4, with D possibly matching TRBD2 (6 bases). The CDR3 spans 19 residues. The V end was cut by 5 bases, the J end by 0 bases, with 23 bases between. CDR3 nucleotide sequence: TGTGCCAGCAGTCTAGGACGATCCCTCCGGGAGCTAGCCAAAAACATTCAGTACTTC. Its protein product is CASSLGRSLRELAKNIQYF.

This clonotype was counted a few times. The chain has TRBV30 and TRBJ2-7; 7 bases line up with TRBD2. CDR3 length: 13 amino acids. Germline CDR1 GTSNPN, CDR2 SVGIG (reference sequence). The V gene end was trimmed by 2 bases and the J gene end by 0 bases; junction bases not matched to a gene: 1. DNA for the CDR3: TGTGCCTGGAGTAGCGGGAACTCCTACGAGCAGTACTTC. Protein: CAWSSGNSYEQYF.

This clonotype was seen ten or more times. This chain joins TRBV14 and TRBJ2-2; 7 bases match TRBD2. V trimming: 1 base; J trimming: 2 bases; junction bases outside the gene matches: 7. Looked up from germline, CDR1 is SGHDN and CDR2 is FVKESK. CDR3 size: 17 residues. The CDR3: CASSQAPQRDNTGELFF. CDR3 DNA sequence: TGTGCCAGCAGCCAAGCCCCCCAGCGGGACAACACCGGGGAGCTGTTTTTT.

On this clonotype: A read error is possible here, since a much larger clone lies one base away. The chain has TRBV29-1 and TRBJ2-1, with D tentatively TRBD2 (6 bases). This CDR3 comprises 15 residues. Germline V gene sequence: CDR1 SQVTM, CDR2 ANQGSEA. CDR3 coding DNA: TGCATCGTTGAAGGCTTAGCGGACTCCTACAATGAGCAGTTCTTC. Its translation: CIVEGLADSYNEQFF.

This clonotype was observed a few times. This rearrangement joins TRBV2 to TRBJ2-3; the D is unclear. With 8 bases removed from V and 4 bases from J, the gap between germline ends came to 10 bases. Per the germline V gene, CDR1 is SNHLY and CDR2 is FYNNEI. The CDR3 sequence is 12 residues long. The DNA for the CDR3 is TGTGCCAGCGAAGCGAGCGCAGATACGCAGTATTTT. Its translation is CASEASADTQYF.

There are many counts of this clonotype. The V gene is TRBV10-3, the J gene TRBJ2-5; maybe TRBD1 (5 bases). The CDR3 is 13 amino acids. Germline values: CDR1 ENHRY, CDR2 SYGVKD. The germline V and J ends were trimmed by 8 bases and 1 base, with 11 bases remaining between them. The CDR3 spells CAIRTQSQETQYF. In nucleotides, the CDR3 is TGTGCCATCCGGACACAGAGCCAAGAGACCCAGTACTTC.

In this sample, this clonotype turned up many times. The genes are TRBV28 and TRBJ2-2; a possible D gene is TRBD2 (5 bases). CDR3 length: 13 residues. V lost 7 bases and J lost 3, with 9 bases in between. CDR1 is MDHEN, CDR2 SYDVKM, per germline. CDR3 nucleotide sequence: TGTGCCAGCAACCGGGGTGACACCGGGGAGCTGTTTTTT. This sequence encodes CASNRGDTGELFF.

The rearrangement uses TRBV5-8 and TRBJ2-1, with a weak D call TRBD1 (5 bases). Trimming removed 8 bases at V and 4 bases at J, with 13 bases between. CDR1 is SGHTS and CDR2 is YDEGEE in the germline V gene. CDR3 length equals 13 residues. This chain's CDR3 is CARGPTGYNEQFF. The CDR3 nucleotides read TGTGCCAGGGGCCCTACAGGTTACAATGAGCAGTTCTTC.

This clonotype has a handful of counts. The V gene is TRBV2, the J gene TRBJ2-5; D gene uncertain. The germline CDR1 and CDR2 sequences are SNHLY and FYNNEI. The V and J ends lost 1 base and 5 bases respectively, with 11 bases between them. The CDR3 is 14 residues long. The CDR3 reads CASSEEALGETQYF. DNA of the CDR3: TGTGCCAGCAGTGAAGAAGCCCTGGGGGAGACCCAGTACTTC. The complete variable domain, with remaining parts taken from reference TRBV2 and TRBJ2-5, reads EPEVTQTPSHQVTQMGQEVILRCVPISNHLYFYWYRQILGQKVEFLVSFYNNEISEKSEIFDDQFSVERPDGSNFTLKIRSTKLEDSAMYFCASSEEALGETQYFGPGTRLLVL.

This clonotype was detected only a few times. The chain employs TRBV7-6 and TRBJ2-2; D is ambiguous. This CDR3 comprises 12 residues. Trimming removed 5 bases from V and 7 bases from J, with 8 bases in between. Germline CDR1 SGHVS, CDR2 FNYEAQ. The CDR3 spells CASSRLNGELFF. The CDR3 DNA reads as TGTGCCAGCAGCCGGTTGAACGGGGAGCTGTTTTTT.

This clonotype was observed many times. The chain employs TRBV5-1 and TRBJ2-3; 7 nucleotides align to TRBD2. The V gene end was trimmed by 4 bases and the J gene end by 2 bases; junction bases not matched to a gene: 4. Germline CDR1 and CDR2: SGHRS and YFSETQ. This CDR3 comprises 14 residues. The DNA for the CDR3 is TGCGCCAGCAGCGCCCGGGGGGTCACAGATACGCAGTATTTT. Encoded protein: CASSARGVTDTQYF.

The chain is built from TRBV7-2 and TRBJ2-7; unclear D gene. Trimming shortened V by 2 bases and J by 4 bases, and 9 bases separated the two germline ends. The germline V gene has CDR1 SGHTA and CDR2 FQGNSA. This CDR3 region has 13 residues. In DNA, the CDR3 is TGTGCCAGCAGCTTAAACCCGAGATACGAGCAGTACTTC. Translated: CASSLNPRYEQYF.

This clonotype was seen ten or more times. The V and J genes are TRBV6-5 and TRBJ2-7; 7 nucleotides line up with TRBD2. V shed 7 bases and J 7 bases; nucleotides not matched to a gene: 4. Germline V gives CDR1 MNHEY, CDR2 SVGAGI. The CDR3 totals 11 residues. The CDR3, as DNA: TGTGCCAGCACTAACGGGGGGGAGCAGTACTTC. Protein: CASTNGGEQYF.

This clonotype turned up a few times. CDR3 coding DNA: TGCGCCAGCCGCAACGAAGTCAACACCGGGGAGCTGTTTTTT. Protein: CASRNEVNTGELFF. V and J are TRBV5-1 and TRBJ2-2; no definite D call. Deletions cut 7 bases from V and 2 bases from J, with 12 bases between. Germline CDR1 and CDR2: SGHRS and YFSETQ. This CDR3 is 14 amino acids long.